Each of the 9 T cell receptor beta chains below was sequenced from the same sample in a study of blood T cell repertoires in COVID-19. Sequenced by immunoSEQ multiplex PCR; TCRdb stores in-frame clones only, minus some. This table has 100,000 to 140,000 clones, more than 70% appearing once. Sequencing was carried out using peripheral blood. The receptors stem from a man in his 70s with acute or convalescent COVID-19.

V gene TRBV9 combines with J gene TRBJ2-1; weak D call: TRBD1 (5 bases). This CDR3 is built from 15 residues. From germline, CDR1 is SGDLS and CDR2 YYNGEE. Between the trimmed V and J ends, which lost 0 bases and 2 bases, there was a span of 9 bases. CDR3 region: CASSVEGATYNEQFF. The CDR3 region has the DNA TGTGCCAGCAGCGTAGAAGGGGCTACCTACAATGAGCAGTTCTTC.

The rearrangement uses TRBV18 and TRBJ1-1, with D perhaps matching TRBD1 (6 bases). The CDR3 totals 14 residues. The germline V gene has CDR1 KGHSH and CDR2 LQKENI. Trimming took off 5 bases at V and 7 bases at J, with 17 bases between the two ends. The CDR3 DNA follows: TGTGCCAGCTCAGGTCGGACAGAGTTTCTTGAAGCTTTCTTT. It is translated as CASSGRTEFLEAFF.

This chain uses TRBV19 with TRBJ1-4; TRBD1 matches at 8 bases. Germline V gene data show CDR1 as LNHDA and CDR2 as SQIVND (reference sequence). The CDR3 spans 17 residues. The V gene end was trimmed by 6 bases and the J gene end by 8 bases; junction bases not matched to a gene: 17. The CDR3 is CASRNSGTGYEGEKLFF. The DNA of the CDR3 is TGTGCCAGTAGGAATTCCGGGACAGGATACGAAGGAGAAAAACTGTTTTTT.

The CDR3 reads CASSQEAGANEKLFF. The DNA for the CDR3 is TGTGCCAGCAGCCAAGAGGCAGGGGCTAATGAAAAACTGTTTTTT. The V and J genes are TRBV14 and TRBJ1-4; D may be TRBD1 (6 bases). This CDR3 has 15 residues. V gave up 0 bases and J gave up 3 bases, with 8 bases separating them. CDR1 and CDR2 (germline): SGHDN, FVKESK.

The chain combines TRBV9 with TRBJ1-5, with D perhaps matching TRBD1 (5 bases). This CDR3 comprises 15 residues. Per the germline V gene, CDR1 is SGDLS and CDR2 is YYNGEE. Trimming took 0 bases from V and 5 from J, leaving 12 bases between them. CDR3 amino acids: CASSVAGTGDQPQHF. CDR3 DNA sequence: TGTGCCAGCAGCGTAGCAGGGACTGGAGATCAGCCCCAGCATTTT.

This chain uses TRBV7-9 with TRBJ2-3; TRBD1 might be the D (5 bases). V gave up 1 base and J gave up 0 bases, with 11 bases separating them. CDR3 length: 16 amino acids. Germline V gene data show CDR1 as SEHNR and CDR2 as FQNEAQ (reference sequence). CDR3 DNA sequence: TGTGCCAGCAGCTTAGGGGGCGGAATTAGCACAGATACGCAGTATTTT. It encodes CASSLGGGISTDTQYF.

The CDR3 nucleotides are TGCAGCGTCGCACTAGCGCCGAACACCGGGGAGCTGTTTTTT. It translates to CSVALAPNTGELFF. The genes are TRBV29-1 and TRBJ2-2, with TRBD2 matching over 7 bases. Trimming removed 6 bases from V and 0 bases from J; junction bases left unmatched: 4. Germline CDR1 is SQVTM and CDR2 is ANQGSEA. This CDR3 is built from 14 residues.

The chain uses TRBV10-3 and TRBJ1-5; the D is unclear. This CDR3 contains 14 residues. V was pared by 0 bases and J by 2 bases, with 5 bases between. From germline, CDR1 is ENHRY and CDR2 SYGVKD. CDR3 loop: CAISESQGNQPQHF. In nucleotides, the CDR3 is TGTGCCATCAGTGAGTCCCAGGGCAATCAGCCCCAGCATTTT.

The chain recombines TRBV5-8 with TRBJ1-1, with 9 positions matching TRBD1. The junction had 12 bases not matched to a gene; V was cut back by 5 bases and J by 4 bases. Germline assignment: CDR1 SGHTS and CDR2 YDEGEE. This CDR3 comprises 16 residues. The CDR3 nucleotides read TGTGCCAGCAGAGACCACACCAACAGGGGGCCCACTGAAGCTTTCTTT. Protein: CASRDHTNRGPTEAFF.